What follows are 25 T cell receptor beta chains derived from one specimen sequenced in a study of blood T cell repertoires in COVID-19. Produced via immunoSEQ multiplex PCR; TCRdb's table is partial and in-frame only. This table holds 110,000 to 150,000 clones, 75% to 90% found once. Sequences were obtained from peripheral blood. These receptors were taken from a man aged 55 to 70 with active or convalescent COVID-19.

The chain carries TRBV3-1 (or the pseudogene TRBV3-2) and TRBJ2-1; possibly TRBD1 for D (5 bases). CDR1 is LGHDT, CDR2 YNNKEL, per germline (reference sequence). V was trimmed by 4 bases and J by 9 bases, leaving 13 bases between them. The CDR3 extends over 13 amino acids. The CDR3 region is CASSRSTVGEQFF. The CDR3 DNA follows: TGTGCCAGCAGCCGGTCGACAGTCGGTGAGCAGTTCTTC.

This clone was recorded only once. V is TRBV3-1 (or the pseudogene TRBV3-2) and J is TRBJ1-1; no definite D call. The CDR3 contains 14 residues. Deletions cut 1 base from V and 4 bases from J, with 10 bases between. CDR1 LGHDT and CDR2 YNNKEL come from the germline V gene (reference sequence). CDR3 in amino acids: CASSQGTSLTEAFF. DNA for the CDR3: TGTGCCAGCAGCCAAGGGACTTCTCTCACTGAAGCTTTCTTT.

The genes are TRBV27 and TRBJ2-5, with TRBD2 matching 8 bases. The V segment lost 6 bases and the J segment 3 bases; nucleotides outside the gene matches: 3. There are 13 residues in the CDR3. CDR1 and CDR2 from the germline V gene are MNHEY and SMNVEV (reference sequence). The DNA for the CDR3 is TGTGCCAGCAGCTCGGGACTAGAAGAGACCCAGTACTTC. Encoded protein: CASSSGLEETQYF.

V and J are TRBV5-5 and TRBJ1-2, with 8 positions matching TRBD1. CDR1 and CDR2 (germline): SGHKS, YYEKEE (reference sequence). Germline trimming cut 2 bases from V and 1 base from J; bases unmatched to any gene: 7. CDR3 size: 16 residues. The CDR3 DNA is TGTGCCAGCAGCTTATCCGCGGACAGGGTTAACTATGGCTACACCTTC. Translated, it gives CASSLSADRVNYGYTF.

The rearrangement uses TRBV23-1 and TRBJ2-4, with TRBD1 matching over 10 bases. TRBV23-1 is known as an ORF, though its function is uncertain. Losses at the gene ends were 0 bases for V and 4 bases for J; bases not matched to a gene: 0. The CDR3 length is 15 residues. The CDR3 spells CASSQSDRGKNIQYF. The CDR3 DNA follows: TGCGCCAGCAGTCAATCGGACAGGGGGAAAAACATTCAGTACTTC.

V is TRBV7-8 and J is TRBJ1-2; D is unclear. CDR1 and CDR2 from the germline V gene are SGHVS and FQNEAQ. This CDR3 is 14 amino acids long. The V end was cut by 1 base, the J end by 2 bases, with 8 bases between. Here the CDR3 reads CASSLGLTNYGYTF. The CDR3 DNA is TGTGCCAGCAGCTTAGGACTCACGAACTATGGCTACACCTTC.

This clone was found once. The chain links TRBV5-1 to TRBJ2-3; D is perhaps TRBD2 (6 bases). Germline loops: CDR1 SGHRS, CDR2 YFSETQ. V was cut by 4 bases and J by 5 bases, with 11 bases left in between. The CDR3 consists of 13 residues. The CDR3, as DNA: TGCGCCAGCAGCCCGTGGGAGGTAGATACGCAGTATTTT. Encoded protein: CASSPWEVDTQYF. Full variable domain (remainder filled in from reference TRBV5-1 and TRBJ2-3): KAGVTQTPRYLIKTRGQQVTLSCSPISGHRSVSWYQQTPGQGLQFLFEYFSETQRNKGNFPGRFSGRQFSNSRSEMNVSTLELGDSALYLCASSPWEVDTQYFGPGTRLTVL.

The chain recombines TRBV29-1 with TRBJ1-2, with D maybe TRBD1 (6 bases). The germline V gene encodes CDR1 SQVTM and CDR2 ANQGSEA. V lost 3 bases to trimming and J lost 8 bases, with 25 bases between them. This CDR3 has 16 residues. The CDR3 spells CSVDGTGSWHEAGYTF. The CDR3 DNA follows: TGCAGCGTTGATGGAACAGGGAGTTGGCATGAGGCCGGCTACACCTTC.

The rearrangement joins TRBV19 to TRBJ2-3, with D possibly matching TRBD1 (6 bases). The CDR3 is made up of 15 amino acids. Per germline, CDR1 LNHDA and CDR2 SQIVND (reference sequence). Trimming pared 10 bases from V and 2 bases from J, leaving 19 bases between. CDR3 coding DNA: TGTGCCACTAGGGACACATTTGGGAACACAGATACGCAGTATTTT. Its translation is CATRDTFGNTDTQYF.

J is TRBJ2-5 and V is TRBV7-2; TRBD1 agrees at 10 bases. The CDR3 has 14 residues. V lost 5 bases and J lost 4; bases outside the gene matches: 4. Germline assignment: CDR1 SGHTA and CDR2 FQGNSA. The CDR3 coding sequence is TGTGCCAGCAGCATTGACAGGGGGCCAGAGACCCAGTACTTC. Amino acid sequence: CASSIDRGPETQYF.

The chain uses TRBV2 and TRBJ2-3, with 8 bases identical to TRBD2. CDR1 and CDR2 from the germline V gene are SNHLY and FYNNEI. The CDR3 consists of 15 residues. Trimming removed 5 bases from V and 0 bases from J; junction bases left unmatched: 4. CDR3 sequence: CASSTSGFSTDTQYF. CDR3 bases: TGTGCCAGCAGTACTAGCGGATTTAGCACAGATACGCAGTATTTT.

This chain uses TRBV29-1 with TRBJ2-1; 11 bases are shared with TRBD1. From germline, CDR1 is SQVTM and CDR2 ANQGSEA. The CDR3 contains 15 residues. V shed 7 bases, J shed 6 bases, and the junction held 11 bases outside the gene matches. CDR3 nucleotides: TGCAGCGCAACTCCGCCGGGACAGGGGGTCAATGAGCAGTTCTTC. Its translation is CSATPPGQGVNEQFF.

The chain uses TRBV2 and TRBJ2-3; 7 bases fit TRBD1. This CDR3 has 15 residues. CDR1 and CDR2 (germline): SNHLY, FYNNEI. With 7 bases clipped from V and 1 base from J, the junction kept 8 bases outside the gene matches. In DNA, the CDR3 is TGTGCCAGCAACCCGACAGGGCGGGGCACAGATACGCAGTATTTT. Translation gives CASNPTGRGTDTQYF.

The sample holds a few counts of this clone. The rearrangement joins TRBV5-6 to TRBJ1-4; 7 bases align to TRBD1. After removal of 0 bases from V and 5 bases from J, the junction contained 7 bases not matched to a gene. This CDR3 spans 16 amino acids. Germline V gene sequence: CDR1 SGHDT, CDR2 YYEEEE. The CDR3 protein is CASSLGPPGGNEKLFF. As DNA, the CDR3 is TGTGCCAGCAGCTTGGGGCCCCCAGGGGGGAATGAAAAACTGTTTTTT.

CDR3 sequence (DNA): TGTGCCAGCAGCCAAGGTGGGGGGGCCGAGGAGTTCTTC. It codes for CASSQGGGAEEFF. The chain links TRBV3-1 (or the pseudogene TRBV3-2) to TRBJ2-1, with a possible D match to TRBD2 (7 bases). CDR3 length: 13 amino acids. V dropped 1 base and J dropped 14 bases, with 15 bases sitting between them. Germline V lookup: CDR1 LGHDT, CDR2 YNNKEL (reference sequence).

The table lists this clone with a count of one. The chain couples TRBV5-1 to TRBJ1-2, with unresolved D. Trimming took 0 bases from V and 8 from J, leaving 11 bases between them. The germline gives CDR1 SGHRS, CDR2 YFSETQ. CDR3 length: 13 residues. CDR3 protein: CASSLELGRGYTF. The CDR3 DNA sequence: TGCGCCAGCAGCTTGGAGTTGGGGAGAGGCTACACCTTC.

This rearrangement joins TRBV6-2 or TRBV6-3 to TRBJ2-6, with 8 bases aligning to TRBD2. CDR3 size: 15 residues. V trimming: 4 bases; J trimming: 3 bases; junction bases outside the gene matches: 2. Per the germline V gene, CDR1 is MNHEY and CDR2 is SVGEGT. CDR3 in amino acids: CASSSGGSGANVLTF. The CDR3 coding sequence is TGTGCCAGCAGTTCGGGGGGGAGTGGGGCCAACGTCCTGACTTTC.

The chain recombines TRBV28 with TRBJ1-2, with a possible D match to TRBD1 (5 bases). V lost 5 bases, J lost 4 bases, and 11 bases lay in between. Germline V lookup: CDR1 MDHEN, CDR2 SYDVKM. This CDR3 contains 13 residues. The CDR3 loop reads CASSPGGVYGYTF. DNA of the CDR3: TGTGCCAGCAGTCCGGGAGGGGTCTATGGCTACACCTTC.

CDR3 loop: CASSQDSGGGNIQYF. CDR3 sequence (DNA): TGTGCCAGCAGCCAAGACTCAGGGGGCGGAAACATTCAGTACTTC. This sequence joins TRBV4-2 and TRBJ2-4; 8 bases align to TRBD1. The ends lost 0 bases at V and 6 bases at J; junction bases unmatched: 4. The CDR3 contains 15 residues. Germline CDR1 reads LGHNA; CDR2 reads YNFKEQ.

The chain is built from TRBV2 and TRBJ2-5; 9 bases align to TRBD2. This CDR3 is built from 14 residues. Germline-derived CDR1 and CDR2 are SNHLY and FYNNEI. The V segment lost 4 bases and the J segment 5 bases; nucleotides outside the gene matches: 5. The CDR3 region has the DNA TGTGCCAGCAGTGCTAGCGGGGTGCGGGAGACCCAGTACTTC. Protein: CASSASGVRETQYF.

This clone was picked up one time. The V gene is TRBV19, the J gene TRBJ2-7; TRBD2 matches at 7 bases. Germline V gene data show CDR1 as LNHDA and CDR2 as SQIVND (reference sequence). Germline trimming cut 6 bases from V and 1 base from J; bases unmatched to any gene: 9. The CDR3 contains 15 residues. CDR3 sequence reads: CASSLAGRGSYEQYF. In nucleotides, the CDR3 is TGTGCCAGTAGCCTGGCGGGGCGGGGGTCCTACGAGCAGTACTTC.

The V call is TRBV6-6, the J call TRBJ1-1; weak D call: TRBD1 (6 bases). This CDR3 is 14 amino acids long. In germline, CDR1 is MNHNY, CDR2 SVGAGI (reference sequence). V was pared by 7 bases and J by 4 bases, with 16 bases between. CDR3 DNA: TGTGCCAGCATTCTGGACAGACTTAGCACTGAAGCTTTCTTT. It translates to CASILDRLSTEAFF.

The CDR3 DNA is TGTGCCAGCAGTTTTTGGGACAGGATATACGAGCAGTACTTC. Its protein is CASSFWDRIYEQYF. The gene calls are TRBV28 and TRBJ2-7, with 8 bases matching TRBD1. V shed 3 bases and J 4 bases; nucleotides not matched to a gene: 5. Germline CDR1 MDHEN, CDR2 SYDVKM. The length of the CDR3 is 14 residues.

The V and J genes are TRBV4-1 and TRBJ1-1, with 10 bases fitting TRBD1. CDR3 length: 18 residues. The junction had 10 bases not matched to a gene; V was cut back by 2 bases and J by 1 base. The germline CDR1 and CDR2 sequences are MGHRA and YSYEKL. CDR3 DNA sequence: TGCGCCAGCAGCCAACAGCAACGACAGGGGGCTGGGAACACTGAAGCTTTCTTT. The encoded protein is CASSQQQRQGAGNTEAFF.

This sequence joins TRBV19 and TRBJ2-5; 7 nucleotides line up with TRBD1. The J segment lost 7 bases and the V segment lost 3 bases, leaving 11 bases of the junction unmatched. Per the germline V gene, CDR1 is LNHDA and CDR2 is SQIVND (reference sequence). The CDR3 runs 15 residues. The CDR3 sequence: CASSIAPGTEGTQYF. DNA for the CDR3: TGTGCCAGTAGTATCGCCCCCGGGACAGAGGGGACCCAGTACTTC.